These 14 T cell receptor beta chains share one sample of origin, sequenced in a study of cytomegalovirus exposure and HLA in healthy donors. In the PCR, 60 Vbeta and 13 Jbeta primers were used. Produced via immunoSEQ multiplex PCR; TCRdb's table is partial and in-frame only. Altogether around 150,000 clones are present, around 63% being singletons, with the ten largest covering about 1.5%. Material: PBMCs. Source of these receptors: a human donor in good health.

V gene TRBV11-3 combines with J gene TRBJ2-3; the D gene is possibly TRBD2 (6 bases). Germline CDR1 SGHNT, CDR2 YENEEA. Trimming removed 1 base at V and 2 bases at J, with 13 bases between. The CDR3 consists of 16 residues. The CDR3 reads CASSLGLRESTDTQYF. In nucleotides, the CDR3 is TGTGCCAGCAGCTTAGGCTTACGGGAGTCCACAGATACGCAGTATTTT.

The table lists this clone with a count of one. The V and J genes are TRBV28 and TRBJ2-1; the D gene is possibly TRBD1 (5 bases). V dropped 1 base and J dropped 4 bases, with 26 bases sitting between them. The CDR3 length is 20 residues. In germline, CDR1 is MDHEN, CDR2 SYDVKM. The CDR3 coding sequence is TGTGCCAGCAGTTTATCCCTGGTTTTGCCGGACATCAAGTTTTACAATGAGCAGTTCTTC. This gives the protein CASSLSLVLPDIKFYNEQFF.

The V gene is TRBV9, the J gene TRBJ2-5, with D maybe TRBD2 (6 bases). The CDR3 runs to 13 residues. Germline lookup yields CDR1 SGDLS and CDR2 YYNGEE. V was cut by 0 bases and J by 7 bases, with 10 bases left in between. The CDR3 nucleotides read TGTGCCAGCAGCGTAGCGGGAGAAGGGACCCAGTACTTC. Amino acids: CASSVAGEGTQYF.

This chain connects TRBV23-1 to TRBJ1-4; 9 bases are shared with TRBD1. TRBV23-1 has ORF status, its function being uncertain. V dropped 5 bases and J dropped 0; count of bases not matched to a gene: 10. The CDR3 has 18 amino acids. For the CDR3, the DNA is TGCGCCAGCAGTTTTGGCCCGGGACAGGGCCCAACTAATGAAAAACTGTTTTTT. It encodes CASSFGPGQGPTNEKLFF.

This clone was seen just once. V is TRBV18 and J is TRBJ2-7; TRBD1 is a possible D gene (7 bases). Germline assignment: CDR1 KGHSH and CDR2 LQKENI. V was shortened by 0 bases and J by 6 bases, with 12 bases between the two germline ends. The CDR3 runs to 14 residues. As DNA, the CDR3 is TGTGCCAGCTCACCACCATCAGGGGGGTTCGAGCAGTACTTC. It specifies CASSPPSGGFEQYF.

A note on this clone: Other DNA sequences from this sample encode an identical CDR3 as well. This rearrangement joins TRBV18 to TRBJ2-1; 13 bases are a match to TRBD2. J lost 7 bases, V lost 2 bases, and 2 bases had no gene match. This CDR3 region has 15 residues. Germline-derived CDR1 and CDR2 are KGHSH and LQKENI. This CDR3 reads CASSPGLAGDNEQFF. The CDR3 region has the DNA TGTGCCAGCTCACCAGGACTAGCGGGAGATAATGAGCAGTTCTTC.

Only one count was recorded for this clone. The DNA for the CDR3 is TGTGCCAGCTCAAGGACAGGGCTTGGAAACACCATATATTTT. Its protein product is CASSRTGLGNTIYF. The chain joins TRBV18 to TRBJ1-3, with 8 bases aligning to TRBD1. CDR1 KGHSH and CDR2 LQKENI come from the germline V gene. The CDR3 loop spans 14 amino acids. V was clipped by 5 bases and J by 3 bases; unmatched bases: 3.

This clone was seen once. The chain is built from TRBV6-5 and TRBJ2-3, with D hard to call. The V end was cut by 8 bases, the J end by 5 bases, with 8 bases between. CDR3 size: 11 residues. The germline V gene encodes CDR1 MNHEY and CDR2 SVGAGI. Here the CDR3 reads CASGRQDTQYF. In nucleotides, the CDR3 is TGTGCCAGCGGCCGTCAAGATACGCAGTATTTT.

In DNA, the CDR3 is TGCAGCGTTGAAGGAACACTAGCGGGAGGTGGCAATGAGCAGTTCTTC. This encodes CSVEGTLAGGGNEQFF. The chain employs TRBV29-1 and TRBJ2-1; TRBD2 matches at 12 bases. J gave up 6 bases and V 1 base, and 7 bases lay outside the gene matches. Per germline, CDR1 SQVTM and CDR2 ANQGSEA. The CDR3 contains 16 residues.

V and J are TRBV19 and TRBJ2-7, with D tentatively TRBD2 (6 bases). Per the germline V gene, CDR1 is LNHDA and CDR2 is SQIVND (reference sequence). Trimming shortened V by 3 bases and J by 3 bases, and 12 bases separated the two germline ends. The CDR3 runs to 14 residues. The CDR3 protein is CASSIGREHYEQYF. CDR3 sequence (DNA): TGTGCCAGTAGTATTGGTCGGGAGCACTACGAGCAGTACTTC.

This clone was observed once. The chain uses TRBV7-9 and TRBJ1-3, with D tentatively TRBD1 (6 bases). CDR1 and CDR2 from the germline V gene are SEHNR and FQNEAQ (reference sequence). The ends were cut back, 5 bases at V and 4 bases at J, with 9 bases in the middle. The CDR3 totals 13 residues. The CDR3 protein is CASSTGQGNTIYF. DNA for the CDR3: TGTGCCAGCAGCACCGGACAGGGAAACACCATATATTTT.

The chain recombines TRBV7-9 with TRBJ2-3; TRBD2 agrees at 7 bases. Germline loops: CDR1 SEHNR, CDR2 FQNEAQ (reference sequence). The CDR3 totals 16 residues. V lost 1 base and J lost 0; bases outside the gene matches: 4. CDR3 sequence (DNA): TGTGCCAGCAGCTTAGGGAATAGCGGGAGCACAGATACGCAGTATTTT. Its translation: CASSLGNSGSTDTQYF.

The rearrangement joins TRBV9 to TRBJ1-4; a possible D gene is TRBD1 (5 bases). Trimming cost V 0 bases and J 3 bases, with 6 bases left between them. From germline, CDR1 is SGDLS and CDR2 YYNGEE. The CDR3 extends over 14 amino acids. The CDR3 protein is CASSVGGANEKLFF. Here the CDR3 DNA reads TGTGCCAGCAGCGTAGGGGGGGCTAATGAAAAACTGTTTTTT. Complete variable domain (other parts from reference TRBV9 and TRBJ1-4): DSGVTQTPKHLITATGQRVTLRCSPRSGDLSVYWYQQSLDQGLQFLIQYYNGEERAKGNILERFSAQQFPDLHSELNLSSLELGDSALYFCASSVGGANEKLFFGSGTQLSVL.

The CDR3 sequence: CAGRVGTGNYGYTF. CDR3 coding DNA: TGTGCCGGACGGGTCGGGACAGGAAACTATGGCTACACCTTC. The chain couples TRBV2 to TRBJ1-2; 8 nucleotides line up with TRBD1. Germline CDR1 SNHLY, CDR2 FYNNEI. V was clipped by 11 bases and J by 2 bases; unmatched bases: 10. This CDR3 has 14 residues. The entire variable domain, with the rest obtained from reference TRBV2 and TRBJ1-2, is as follows: EPEVTQTPSHQVTQMGQEVILRCVPISNHLYFYWYRQILGQKVEFLVSFYNNEISEKSEIFDDQFSVERPDGSNFTLKIRSTKLEDSAMYFCAGRVGTGNYGYTFGSGTRLTVV.